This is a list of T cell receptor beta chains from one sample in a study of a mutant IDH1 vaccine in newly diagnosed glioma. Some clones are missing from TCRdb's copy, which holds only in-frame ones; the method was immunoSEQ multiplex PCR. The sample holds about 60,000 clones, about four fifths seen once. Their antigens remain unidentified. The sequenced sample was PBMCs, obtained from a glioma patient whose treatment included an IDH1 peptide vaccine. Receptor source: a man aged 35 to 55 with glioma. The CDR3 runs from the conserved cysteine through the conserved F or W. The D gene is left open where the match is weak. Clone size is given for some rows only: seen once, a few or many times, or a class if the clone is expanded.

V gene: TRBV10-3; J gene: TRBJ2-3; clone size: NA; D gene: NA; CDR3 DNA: TGTGCCATCAGCGGGGCAGGGTACACAGATACGCAGTATTTT; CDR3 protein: CAISGAGYTDTQYF
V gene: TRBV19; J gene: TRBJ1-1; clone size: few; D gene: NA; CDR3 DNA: TGTGCCAGTAGTAGGCGGGGGGTGTTGAACACTGAAGCTTTCTTT; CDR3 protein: CASSRRGVLNTEAFF
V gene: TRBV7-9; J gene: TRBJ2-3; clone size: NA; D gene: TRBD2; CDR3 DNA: TGTGCCAGCAGCTTTGGTGTTAGCGGACGGGGGGACACAGATACGCAGTATTTT; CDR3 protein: CASSFGVSGRGDTDTQYF
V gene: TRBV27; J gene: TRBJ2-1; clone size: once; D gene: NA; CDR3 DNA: TGTGCCAGCATGGGGCCGAATAATGAGCAGTTCTTC; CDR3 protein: CASMGPNNEQFF
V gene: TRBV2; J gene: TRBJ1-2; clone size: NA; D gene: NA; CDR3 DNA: TGTGCCAGCAGTGATCGGGGGAACTATGGCTACACCTTC; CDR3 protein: CASSDRGNYGYTF
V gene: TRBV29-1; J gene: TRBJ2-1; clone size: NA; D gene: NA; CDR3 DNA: TGCAGCGTTGAAAGGAATGAGCAGTTCTTC; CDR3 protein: CSVERNEQFF
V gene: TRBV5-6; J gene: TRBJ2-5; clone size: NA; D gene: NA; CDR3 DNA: TGTGCCAGCAGCTTGTTGACAGACCAAGAGACCCAGTACTTC; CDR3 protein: CASSLLTDQETQYF
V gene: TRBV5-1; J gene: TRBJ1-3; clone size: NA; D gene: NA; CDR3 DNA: TGCGCCAGCAGTGTCGGCTCTGGAAACACCATATATTTT; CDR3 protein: CASSVGSGNTIYF
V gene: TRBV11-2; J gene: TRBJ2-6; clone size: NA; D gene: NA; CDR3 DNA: TGTGCCAGCAGCTTTCTGAGCTCTGGGGCCAACGTCCTGACTTTC; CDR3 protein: CASSFLSSGANVLTF
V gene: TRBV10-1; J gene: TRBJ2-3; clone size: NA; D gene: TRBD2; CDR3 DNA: TGCGCCAGCAGTGACAGAGCGGGGGTCACAGATACGCAGTATTTT; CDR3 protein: CASSDRAGVTDTQYF
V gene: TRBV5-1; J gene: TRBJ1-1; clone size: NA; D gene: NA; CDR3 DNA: TGCGCCAGCAGGGAGGGCAGGGTGAACACTGAAGCTTTCTTT; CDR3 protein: CASREGRVNTEAFF
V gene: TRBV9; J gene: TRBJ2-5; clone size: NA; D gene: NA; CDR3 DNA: TGTGCCAGCAGCGTAGGACTAGGACAAGAGACCCAGTACTTC; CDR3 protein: CASSVGLGQETQYF
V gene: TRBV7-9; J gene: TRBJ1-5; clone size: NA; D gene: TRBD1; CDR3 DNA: TGTGCCAGCAGCTCGGGACAGGGGGCAAGCAATCAGCCCCAGCATTTT; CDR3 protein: CASSSGQGASNQPQHF
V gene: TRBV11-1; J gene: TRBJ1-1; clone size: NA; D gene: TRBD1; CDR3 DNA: TGTGCCAGCAGCTTAGGCAGGGGGCGCGGGACTGAAGCTTTCTTT; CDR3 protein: CASSLGRGRGTEAFF
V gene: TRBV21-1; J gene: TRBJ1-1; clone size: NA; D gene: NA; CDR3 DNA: TGTGCCAGCAGCTCCAAACCGACAGGGACGAACACTGGAGCTTTCTTT; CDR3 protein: CASSSKPTGTNTGAFF
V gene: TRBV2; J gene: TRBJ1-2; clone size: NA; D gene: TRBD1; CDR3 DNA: TGTGCCAGCAGTGAGCCCAGAAGTACAGGGGGAAACTATGGCTACACCTTC; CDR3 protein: CASSEPRSTGGNYGYTF
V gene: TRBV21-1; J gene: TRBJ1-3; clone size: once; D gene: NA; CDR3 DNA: TGTGCCAGCAGCAACAGCAGGGGGCAGGGTGGAAACACCATATATTTT; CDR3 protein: CASSNSRGQGGNTIYF
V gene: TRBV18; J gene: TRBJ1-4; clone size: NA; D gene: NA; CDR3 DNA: TGTGCCAGCTCACCTTCAGGCTCCGATGAAAAACTGTTTTTT; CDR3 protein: CASSPSGSDEKLFF
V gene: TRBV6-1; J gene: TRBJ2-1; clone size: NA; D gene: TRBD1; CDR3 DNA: TGTGCCAGCAGTAGACAGGGTAGGTCTGTGAATGAGCAGTTCTTC; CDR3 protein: CASSRQGRSVNEQFF
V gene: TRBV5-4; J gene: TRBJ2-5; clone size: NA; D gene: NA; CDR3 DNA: TGTGCCAGCAGCTTCGGCAGGCGGGAGACCCAGTACTTC; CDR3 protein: CASSFGRRETQYF
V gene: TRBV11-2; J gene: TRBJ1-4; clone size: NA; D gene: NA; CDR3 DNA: TGTGCCAGCACCCAAGGGTGGGATGAAAAACTGTTTTTT; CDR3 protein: CASTQGWDEKLFF
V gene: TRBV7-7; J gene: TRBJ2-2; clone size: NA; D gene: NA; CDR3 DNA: TGTGCTAGCAGCTTAGAAACGGCGTACACCGGGGAGCTGTTTTTT; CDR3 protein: CASSLETAYTGELFF
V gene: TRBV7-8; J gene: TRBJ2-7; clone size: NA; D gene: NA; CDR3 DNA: TGTGCCAGCAGCTTAGGGTCCACCTACGAGCAGTACTTC; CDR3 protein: CASSLGSTYEQYF
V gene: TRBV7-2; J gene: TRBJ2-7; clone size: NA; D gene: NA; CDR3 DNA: TGTGCCAGCAGCCGGGACGGGACCTACGAGCAGTACTTC; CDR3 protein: CASSRDGTYEQYF
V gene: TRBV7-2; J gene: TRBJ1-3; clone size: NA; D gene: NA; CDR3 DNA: TGTGCCAGCAGCAAACAGGGCTCTGGAAACACCATATATTTT; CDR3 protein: CASSKQGSGNTIYF
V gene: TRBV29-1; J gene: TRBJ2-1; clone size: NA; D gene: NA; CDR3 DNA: TGCAGCGTTGAAGATCCGGCCTCCTACAATGAGCAGTTCTTC; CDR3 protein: CSVEDPASYNEQFF
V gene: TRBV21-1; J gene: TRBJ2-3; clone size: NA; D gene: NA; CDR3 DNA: TGTGCCAGCAGCTCTATCTCGTCGACTAGCGGGTGCACAGATACGCAGTATTTT; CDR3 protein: CASSSISSTSGCTDTQYF
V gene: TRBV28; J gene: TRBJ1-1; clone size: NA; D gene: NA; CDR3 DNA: TGTGCCAGCAGTTCGATCGGACAGCTGAACACTGAAGCTTTCTTT; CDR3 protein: CASSSIGQLNTEAFF
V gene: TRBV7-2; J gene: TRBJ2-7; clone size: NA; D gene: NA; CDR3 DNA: TGTGCCAGCAGCCCACTCCCTTTCTACGAGCAGTACTTC; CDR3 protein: CASSPLPFYEQYF
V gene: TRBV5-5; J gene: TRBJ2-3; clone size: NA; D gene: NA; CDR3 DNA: TGTGCCAGCAGCAGGGACTCGGAGGGAGATACGCAGTATTTT; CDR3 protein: CASSRDSEGDTQYF
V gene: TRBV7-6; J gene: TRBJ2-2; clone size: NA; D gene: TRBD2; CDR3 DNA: TGTGCCAGCAGCTTAGCGGGGGGGGGAGACACCGGGGAGCTGTTTTTT; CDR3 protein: CASSLAGGGDTGELFF
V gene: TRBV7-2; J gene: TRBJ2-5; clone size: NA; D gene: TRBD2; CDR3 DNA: TGTGCCAGCAGCCCCCGGCGCGGGGGGGACCGGGAGACCCAGTACTTC; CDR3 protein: CASSPRRGGDRETQYF
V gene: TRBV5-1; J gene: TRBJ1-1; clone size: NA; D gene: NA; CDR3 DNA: TGCGCCAGCAGCTTGGACCCCGGGCGCCCGGCTGAAGCTTTCTTT; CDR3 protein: CASSLDPGRPAEAFF
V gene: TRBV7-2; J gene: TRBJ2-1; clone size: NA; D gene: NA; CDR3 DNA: TGTGCCAGCAGCATTGACGGTCACTACAATGAGCAGTTCTTC; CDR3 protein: CASSIDGHYNEQFF
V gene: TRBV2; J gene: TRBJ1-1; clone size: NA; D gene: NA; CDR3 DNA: TGTGCCAGCAGACTAAACACTGAAGCTTTCTTT; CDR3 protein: CASRLNTEAFF
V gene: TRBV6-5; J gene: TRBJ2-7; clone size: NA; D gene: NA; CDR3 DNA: TGTGCCAGCAGTTACTCAGGACAGCCCTACGAGCAGTACTTC; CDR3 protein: CASSYSGQPYEQYF
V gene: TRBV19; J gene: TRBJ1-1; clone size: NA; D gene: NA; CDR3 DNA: TGTGCCAGTAGTTTTGTGGGGAACACTGAAGCTTTCTTT; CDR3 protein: CASSFVGNTEAFF
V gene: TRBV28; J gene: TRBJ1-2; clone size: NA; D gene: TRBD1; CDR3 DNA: TGTGCCAGTCAGGGGGACAGGGGTTGGTATGGCTACACCTTC; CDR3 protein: CASQGDRGWYGYTF
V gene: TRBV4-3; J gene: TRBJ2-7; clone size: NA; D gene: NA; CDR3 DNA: TGCGCCAGCAGCCAAGGTGCGGACTACGAGCAGTACTTC; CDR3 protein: CASSQGADYEQYF
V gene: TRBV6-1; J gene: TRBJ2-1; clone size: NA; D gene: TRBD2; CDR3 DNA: TGTGCCAGCAGTCCTTTAGCGGGAGGGCCAGGTGAGCAGTTCTTC; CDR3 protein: CASSPLAGGPGEQFF
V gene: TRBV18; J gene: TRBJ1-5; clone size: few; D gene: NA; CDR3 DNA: TGTGCCAGCTCACCACAGGGTGGGCATCAGCCCCAGCATTTT; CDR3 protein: CASSPQGGHQPQHF
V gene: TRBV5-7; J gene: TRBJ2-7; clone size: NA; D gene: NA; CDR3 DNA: TGTGCCAGCAGACTAGGGTATAGGTACGAGCAGTACTTC; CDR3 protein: CASRLGYRYEQYF
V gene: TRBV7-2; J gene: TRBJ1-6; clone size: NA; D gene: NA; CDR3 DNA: TGTGCCAGCAGATCGGGACCCCCAAAGGGATATAATTCACCCCTCCACTTT; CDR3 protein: CASRSGPPKGYNSPLHF
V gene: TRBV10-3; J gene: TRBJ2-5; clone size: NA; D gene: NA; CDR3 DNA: TGTGCCATCAGTGAGGGAGAGACCCAGTACTTC; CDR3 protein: CAISEGETQYF
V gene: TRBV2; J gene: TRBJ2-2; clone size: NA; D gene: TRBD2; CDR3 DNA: TGTGCCAGCAGTGTACCGGGACTAGTGGGAACCGGGGAGCTGTTTTTT; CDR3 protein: CASSVPGLVGTGELFF
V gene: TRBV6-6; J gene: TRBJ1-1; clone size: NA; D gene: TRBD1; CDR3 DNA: TGTGCCAGCAGTTTCGGGACAGGGGGCACTGAAGCTTTCTTT; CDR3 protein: CASSFGTGGTEAFF
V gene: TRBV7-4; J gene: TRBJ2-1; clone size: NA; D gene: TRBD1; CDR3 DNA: TGTGCCAGCAGCCCCCGACAGGGGCGGGATAGTGAGCAGTTCTTC; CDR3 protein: CASSPRQGRDSEQFF
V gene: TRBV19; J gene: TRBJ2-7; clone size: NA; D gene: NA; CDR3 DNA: TGTGCCAGTAGTGCCGACTACGAGCAGTACTTC; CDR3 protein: CASSADYEQYF